A single sample gave rise to the 21 T cell receptor beta chains below, sequenced in a study of blood T cells in healthy people across ages. Next came a second PCR, run for roughly 6 to 11 cycles, which used a sample-barcoded 5' primer along with a J-beta primer mix. TCRdb recomputed calls from the 5' RACE reads with MiXCR, one row per CDR3 protein. The sample yields 800,000 to 950,000 distinct CDR3 sequences, approximately 49% seen once. Material: blood. These receptor sequences come from a man younger than 45 in good health.

Only a few counts were recorded for this clonotype. V and J are TRBV4-3 and TRBJ1-6, with D possibly being TRBD1 (6 bases). This CDR3 spans 18 amino acids. Trimming removed 1 base at V and 1 base at J, with 14 bases between. The V gene's germline CDR1 is LGHNA and CDR2 YSLEER. The CDR3 DNA follows: TGCGCCAGCAGCCAAGCCGTCGGAGGGGGTTCCTATAATTCACCCCTCCACTTT. Amino acids: CASSQAVGGGSYNSPLHF.

This clonotype has a handful of counts. The J gene is TRBJ2-1, the V gene TRBV20-1; D is perhaps TRBD1 (5 bases). The CDR3 sequence is 13 residues long. V lost 1 base, J lost 7 bases, and 11 bases lay in between. Germline loops: CDR1 DFQATT, CDR2 SNEGSKA (reference sequence). The CDR3 region is CSARGLTENEQFF. The CDR3 nucleotides read TGCAGTGCTAGAGGTCTGACAGAGAATGAGCAGTTCTTC.

This clonotype showed up just a few times. The chain employs TRBV6-2 or TRBV6-3 and TRBJ1-5, with 7 nucleotides matching TRBD1. The germline gives CDR1 MNHEY, CDR2 SVGEGT. The CDR3 sequence is 15 residues long. The J segment lost 2 bases and the V segment lost 2 bases, leaving 3 bases of the junction unmatched. CDR3 bases: TGTGCCAGCAGTTACCCTACAGGGGGCAATCAGCCCCAGCATTTT. Encoded protein: CASSYPTGGNQPQHF.

The J gene is TRBJ2-1, the V gene TRBV7-2; possible D gene TRBD2, 6 bases. The CDR3 totals 15 residues. With 6 bases removed from V and 7 bases from J, the gap between germline ends came to 19 bases. Germline V CDR1 and CDR2: SGHTA, FQGNSA. CDR3 loop: CASSFEGGKANEQFF. DNA of the CDR3: TGTGCCAGCAGTTTCGAAGGAGGGAAAGCGAATGAGCAGTTCTTC.

The chain couples TRBV6-2 or TRBV6-3 to TRBJ2-7, with 11 bases aligning to TRBD1. CDR3 size: 14 residues. Germline-derived CDR1 and CDR2 are MNHEY and SVGEGT. Trimming removed 6 bases from V and 4 bases from J; junction bases left unmatched: 5. The CDR3 bases are TGTGCCAGCAGCCGGACAGGGGGCGAGTACGAGCAGTACTTC. Translating it yields CASSRTGGEYEQYF.

The chain carries TRBV9 and TRBJ2-7, with TRBD1 as a possible D gene (6 bases). Germline V CDR1 and CDR2: SGDLS, YYNGEE. The CDR3 is made up of 16 amino acids. V gave up 4 bases and J gave up 0 bases, with 17 bases separating them. The CDR3 DNA sequence: TGTGCCAGCAGCCCTAGTCCCGGGACAAACTCCTACGAGCAGTACTTC. Translated: CASSPSPGTNSYEQYF. Based on the CDR3 plus reference TRBV9 and TRBJ2-7, the full variable domain is DSGVTQTPKHLITATGQRVTLRCSPRSGDLSVYWYQQSLDQGLQFLIQYYNGEERAKGNILERFSAQQFPDLHSELNLSSLELGDSALYFCASSPSPGTNSYEQYFGPGTRLTVT.

This clonotype was detected only once. The junction shows a germline mismatch at one end, possibly a read error. The chain combines TRBV27 with TRBJ1-1; tentatively, D is TRBD1 (6 bases). CDR1 is MNHEY and CDR2 is SMNVEV in the germline V gene (reference sequence). This CDR3 is 15 amino acids long. The CDR3 region has the DNA TGTACCAGCAGCCTAAAAAGGGGGGTAAACACTGAAGCTTTCTTT. This translates into CTSSLKRGVNTEAFF.

The chain uses TRBV28 and TRBJ2-3, with 9 bases identical to TRBD1. Germline V gives CDR1 MDHEN, CDR2 SYDVKM. V lost 2 bases to trimming and J lost 0 bases; unmatched junction nucleotides: 15. The CDR3 is 20 amino acids. CDR3 nucleotides: TGTGCCAGCAGTTTAATACTTAGAGGACAGGGGCTTGCTAGCACAGATACGCAGTATTTT. Translated: CASSLILRGQGLASTDTQYF.

V and J are TRBV4-1 and TRBJ2-1; D may be TRBD1 or TRBD2 (5 bases each). V was trimmed by 3 bases and J by 4 bases, leaving 16 bases between them. CDR3 length: 16 amino acids. Germline CDR1 MGHRA, CDR2 YSYEKL. The CDR3 nucleotides read TGCGCCAGCAGCCAGGCCCCGGGACGGACTTACAATGAGCAGTTCTTC. This encodes CASSQAPGRTYNEQFF.

The rearrangement uses TRBV20-1 and TRBJ2-1, with TRBD1 identical over 8 bases. Trimming took 5 bases from V and 4 from J; bases not matched to a gene: 10. This CDR3 has 15 amino acids. Germline V CDR1 and CDR2: DFQATT, SNEGSKA (reference sequence). The CDR3 coding sequence is TGCAGTGCTCGACCCGGGACAGGAAGGTACAATGAGCAGTTCTTC. The encoded protein is CSARPGTGRYNEQFF.

This clonotype was counted only a few times. V is TRBV6-5 and J is TRBJ2-1; D is perhaps TRBD2 (5 bases). The CDR3 runs 15 residues. Per the germline V gene, CDR1 is MNHEY and CDR2 is SVGAGI. V was trimmed by 6 bases and J by 3 bases, leaving 15 bases between them. CDR3 residues: CASSPGDISYNEQFF. Here the CDR3 DNA reads TGTGCCAGCAGCCCCGGGGATATTAGCTACAATGAGCAGTTCTTC.

V is TRBV6-1 and J is TRBJ2-5; D is ambiguous. V was pared by 1 base and J by 2 bases, with 14 bases between. Germline V gene lookup returns CDR1 MNHNS and CDR2 SASEGT. The CDR3 is made up of 16 amino acids. CDR3 sequence: CASSEDGSVVQETQYF. The CDR3, as DNA: TGTGCCAGCAGTGAAGACGGGTCAGTAGTGCAAGAGACCCAGTACTTC.

This clonotype came up a few times. J is TRBJ2-7 and V is TRBV5-1; TRBD1 matches 7 bases. The trim removed 7 bases at V and 6 bases at J, leaving 13 bases unmatched. The CDR3 length is 14 residues. In germline, CDR1 is SGHRS, CDR2 YFSETQ. Here the CDR3 reads CASGSTGVGSEQYF. Written as DNA, the CDR3 is TGCGCCAGCGGATCCACAGGGGTTGGGTCCGAGCAGTACTTC.

The table lists this clonotype with a few counts. This chain connects TRBV10-2 to TRBJ2-7, with 7 bases fitting TRBD1. Germline lookup yields CDR1 WSHSY and CDR2 SAAADI. V lost 0 bases and J lost 5; bases outside the gene matches: 7. The CDR3 sequence is 15 residues long. The CDR3 DNA is TGCGCCAGCAGTGAGTCGAGACAGGGAGCCAACGAGCAGTACTTC. Translated: CASSESRQGANEQYF.

The table lists this clonotype with a few counts. This sequence joins TRBV7-8 and TRBJ2-1, with 9 nucleotides matching TRBD2. The CDR3 runs 20 residues. The V gene's germline CDR1 is SGHVS and CDR2 FQNEAQ. V lost 4 bases and J lost 8; bases outside the gene matches: 24. CDR3 nucleotide sequence: TGTGCCAGCAGCTCTAACCCCCCGGGACTAGCTGGAGTACAGGTGGATGAGCAGTTCTTC. Encoded protein: CASSSNPPGLAGVQVDEQFF.

This clonotype was counted a few times. J is TRBJ1-2 and V is TRBV5-1; D not resolved. CDR1 and CDR2 from the germline V gene are SGHRS and YFSETQ. CDR3 length equals 16 residues. Trimming shortened V by 4 bases and J by 0 bases, and 16 bases separated the two germline ends. This chain's CDR3 is CASSLEASSSNYGYTF. In DNA form, the CDR3 reads TGCGCCAGCAGCCTGGAGGCCTCCTCGTCTAACTATGGCTACACCTTC.

J is TRBJ2-5 and V is TRBV9, with D possibly matching TRBD1 (6 bases). The end of the DNA fits TRBJ2-7 better, so the J call may be wrong. CDR3 length: 15 amino acids. The germline gives CDR1 SGDLS, CDR2 YYNGEE. The CDR3 region has the DNA TGTGCCAGCAGAAACCTTGGGGGCTTACACTACGAGCAGTACTTC. Its protein is CASRNLGGLHYEQYF.

DNA of the CDR3: TGTGCCAGCAGAGACAGGATAGCCATCAATCAGCCCCAGCATTTT. Protein sequence: CASRDRIAINQPQHF. J is TRBJ1-5 and V is TRBV9; D is perhaps TRBD1 (6 bases). The CDR3 consists of 15 residues. V gave up 5 bases and J gave up 3 bases, with 15 bases separating them. Per the germline V gene, CDR1 is SGDLS and CDR2 is YYNGEE.

The sample holds a few counts of this clonotype. This chain joins TRBV7-2 and TRBJ2-1, with D unresolved. Trimming stripped 0 bases from V and 7 bases from J, with 13 bases between. The CDR3 totals 15 residues. The germline CDR1 and CDR2 sequences are SGHTA and FQGNSA. CDR3 amino acids: CASSLAGPSVNEQFF. CDR3 nucleotides: TGTGCCAGCAGCTTAGCGGGCCCGTCCGTAAATGAGCAGTTCTTC.

J is TRBJ2-3 and V is TRBV20-1; 8 bases align to TRBD2. CDR1 and CDR2 (germline): DFQATT, SNEGSKA (reference sequence). The J segment lost 5 bases and the V segment lost 3 bases, leaving 7 bases of the junction unmatched. The CDR3 loop spans 14 amino acids. The CDR3 loop reads CSASSGGPRDTQYF. The CDR3, as DNA: TGCAGTGCTAGCTCGGGGGGGCCTAGAGATACGCAGTATTTT.

This clonotype was found a few times. This chain uses TRBV29-1 with TRBJ2-7; D not certain. This CDR3 is 13 amino acids long. With 4 bases removed from V and 0 bases from J, the gap between germline ends came to 10 bases. Germline lookup yields CDR1 SQVTM and CDR2 ANQGSEA. In DNA form, the CDR3 reads TGCAGCGTTGGGGTTATTAGCTCCTACGAGCAGTACTTC. Amino acid sequence: CSVGVISSYEQYF.